This T cell receptor beta chain was obtained from a study of T cell responses to AZD1222 COVID-19 vaccine. The wider study: Both about-4-week and about-12-week second-dose recipients were combined. Findings and caveats of the study: Two AZD1222 doses significantly raised spike-specific TCR breadth and depth over controls. Donors were chiefly white British, with a greater number of females, and clonal diversity was perhaps underestimated. With dominance at 160-218 and 743-854, vaccine-associated CD4 TCRs spanned spike.

Germline assignment: CDR1 GTSNPN and CDR2 SVGIG (reference sequence). The CDR3 covers 12 residues. Trimming removed 4 bases from V and 3 bases from J, with 7 bases in between. Some clones are missing from TCRdb's copy, which holds only in-frame ones; the method was immunoSEQ multiplex PCR. The sample carries 100,000 to 150,000 clones, 80% to 90% recorded once. Comment on this clone: Its cognate antigen is unknown.

The chain recombines TRBV30 with TRBJ2-1; a possible D gene is TRBD2 (6 bases). The source is an adult in good health. The source was peripheral blood, collected on day 0 of AZD1222 vaccination. The CDR3 here is CAWMRDYNEQFF. The CDR3 coding sequence is TGTGCCTGGATGCGGGACTACAATGAGCAGTTCTTC.